The rows below give T cell receptor beta chains drawn from one sample of a study of T cell repertoires in cytomegalovirus infection. TCRdb redid the calling of the reads with MiXCR, one entry per CDR3 protein. Here the sample spans roughly 240,000 distinct CDR3 sequences, around 6.4% being singletons. The sample comprised PBMCs. These receptors all come from a human donor in good health (CMV status not recorded). Some clones in this sample may be carry-over from other donors' samples. Both conserved end residues are part of each CDR3. The D gene is left open where the match is weak. The listing skips clone size in some rows; elsewhere it reads once, few, many or a size class.

J gene | D gene | V gene | clone size | CDR3 protein | CDR3 DNA
TRBJ2-5 | TRBD1 | TRBV7-9 | many | CASSTPKTGEETQYF | TGTGCCAGCAGCACCCCTAAGACAGGGGAAGAGACCCAGTACTTC
TRBJ2-2 | TRBD1 | TRBV20-1 | many | CSAGDRGPNTGELFF | TGCAGTGCTGGGGACAGGGGGCCCAATACCGGGGAGCTGTTTTTT
TRBJ2-3 | NA | TRBV3-1 | many | CASSQDFRGTDTQYF | TGTGCCAGCAGCCAAGATTTCAGGGGAACAGATACGCAGTATTTT
TRBJ1-1 | NA | TRBV7-2 | many | CASSLAYRGGGTEAFF | TGTGCCAGCAGCTTAGCCTATCGGGGCGGGGGAACTGAAGCTTTCTTT
TRBJ2-3 | NA | TRBV30 | NA | CAWDNRRLGRDTQYF | TGTGCCTGGGACAACAGGCGCCTAGGGAGAGATACGCAGTATTTT
TRBJ2-7 | NA | TRBV7-2 | many | CASSSRGYEQYF | TGTGCCAGCAGCTCAAGGGGCTACGAGCAGTACTTC
TRBJ1-1 | NA | TRBV29-1 | many | CSVASGYTEAFF | TGCAGCGTTGCATCCGGGTACACTGAAGCTTTCTTT
TRBJ2-3 | NA | TRBV6-2/TRBV6-3 | many | CATKDPATDTQYF | TGTGCCACCAAGGACCCCGCCACAGATACGCAGTATTTT
TRBJ1-1 | NA | TRBV30 | few | CAWALRHTEAFF | TGTGCCTGGGCCCTTAGGCACACTGAAGCTTTCTTT
TRBJ2-4 | NA | TRBV29-1 | many | CSVVAPGENIQYF | TGCAGCGTTGTGGCCCCGGGGGAAAACATTCAGTACTTC
TRBJ2-3 | TRBD2 | TRBV12-3/TRBV12-4 | many | CASSSGISGGSTDTQYF | TGTGCCAGCAGTTCTGGTATTAGCGGGGGGTCCACAGATACGCAGTATTTT
TRBJ1-5 | NA | TRBV7-9 | many | CASSVVGTSNQPQHF | TGTGCCAGCAGCGTCGTCGGTACCAGCAATCAGCCCCAGCATTTT
TRBJ2-5 | TRBD1 | TRBV6-2/TRBV6-3 | many | CASSSRDRGWKTQYF | TGTGCCAGCAGTTCGCGGGACAGGGGGTGGAAGACCCAGTACTTC
TRBJ2-3 | NA | TRBV4-3 | NA | CASSRTFIFSDTQYF | TGCGCCAGCAGCCGTACCTTTATATTTTCAGATACGCAGTATTTT
TRBJ1-6 | NA | TRBV5-1 | many | CASSLNTGVEMGNSPLHF | TGCGCCAGCAGCTTGAACACGGGAGTAGAGATGGGAAATTCACCCCTCCACTTT
TRBJ2-3 | NA | TRBV18 | many | CASSPSTSTDTQYF | TGTGCCAGCTCACCAAGCACTAGCACAGATACGCAGTATTTT
TRBJ2-7 | NA | TRBV7-9 | NA | CASSAPGGGYEQYF | TGTGCCAGCAGCGCTCCAGGGGGAGGCTACGAGCAGTACTTC
TRBJ1-2 | TRBD1 | TRBV7-9 | many | CASSYLTGGGEGYTF | TGTGCCAGCAGCTACCTGACAGGGGGCGGAGAGGGCTACACCTTC
TRBJ2-1 | NA | TRBV7-9 | many | CASRTGSYNEQFF | TGTGCCAGTAGGACGGGCAGTTACAATGAGCAGTTCTTC
TRBJ2-5 | NA | TRBV7-8 | many | CASSLALRVVGETQYF | TGTGCCAGCAGCTTAGCCCTCCGGGTGGTGGGGGAGACCCAGTACTTC
TRBJ1-5 | NA | TRBV20-1 | many | CSARRQLNQPQHF | TGCAGTGCTAGGCGACAGCTCAATCAGCCCCAGCATTTT
TRBJ2-7 | NA | TRBV7-2 | many | CASSLAVHSGQSYEQYF | TGTGCCAGCAGCTTAGCCGTCCATTCCGGACAGTCCTACGAGCAGTACTTC
TRBJ2-5 | TRBD1 | TRBV29-1 | NA | CSVQRDSPGVTQYF | TGCAGCGTTCAAAGGGACAGCCCCGGAGTTACCCAGTACTTC
TRBJ1-1 | NA | TRBV7-8 | many | CASSLNGLFTEAFF | TGTGCCAGCAGCTTAAACGGTCTTTTCACTGAAGCTTTCTTT
TRBJ2-7 | NA | TRBV7-9 | many | CASSFDINYEQYF | TGTGCCAGCAGCTTCGACATAAACTACGAGCAGTACTTC
TRBJ2-3 | NA | TRBV29-1 | few | CSASPGTDTQYF | TGCAGCGCGTCTCCGGGGACAGATACGCAGTATTTT
TRBJ1-2 | NA | TRBV19 | many | CASSVNRRTGYTF | TGTGCCAGTAGTGTAAACCGTCGGACCGGCTACACCTTC
TRBJ2-1 | NA | TRBV7-9 | NA | CASSSRGRFEQFF | TGTGCCAGCAGCTCTCGGGGACGTTTTGAGCAGTTCTTC
TRBJ2-1 | TRBD2 | TRBV20-1 | many | CSARDSGAIYNNEQFF | TGCAGTGCTAGAGATAGCGGGGCCATATACAACAATGAGCAGTTCTTC
TRBJ1-6 | NA | TRBV20-1 | many | CSARDPEKGGSPLHF | TGCAGTGCTAGAGATCCCGAGAAGGGTGGGTCACCCCTCCACTTT
TRBJ2-1 | NA | TRBV7-9 | few | CASTKGPEQFF | TGTGCCAGCACCAAGGGGCCTGAGCAGTTCTTC
TRBJ2-1 | TRBD2 | TRBV7-2 | many | CASSRGLAGGFYNEQFF | TGTGCCAGCAGCCGTGGACTAGCGGGGGGATTCTACAATGAGCAGTTCTTC
TRBJ2-7 | NA | TRBV28 | many | CASRDAGYEQYF | TGTGCCAGTCGGGACGCGGGCTACGAGCAGTACTTC
TRBJ2-5 | NA | TRBV7-9 | few | CASIPGLEETQYF | TGTGCCAGCATCCCGGGACTGGAAGAGACCCAGTACTTC
TRBJ1-4 | TRBD1 | TRBV7-9 | many | CASRYQGATNEKLFF | TGTGCCAGCAGATATCAGGGGGCTACTAATGAAAAACTGTTTTTT
TRBJ2-5 | NA | TRBV15 | many | CATSRGRVKEETQYF | TGTGCCACCAGCAGAGGCAGGGTCAAAGAAGAGACCCAGTACTTC
TRBJ1-2 | NA | TRBV30 | NA | CAWSVRDGYTF | TGTGCCTGGAGTGTACGTGATGGCTACACCTTC
TRBJ2-3 | NA | TRBV28 | many | CASSRSQGDTQYF | TGTGCCAGCAGTCGAAGTCAGGGAGATACGCAGTATTTT
TRBJ2-7 | TRBD1 | TRBV7-2 | many | CASSFLGTGAMGYEQYF | TGTGCCAGCAGCTTCCTTGGGACAGGGGCAATGGGGTACGAGCAGTACTTC
TRBJ1-5 | NA | TRBV20-1 | many | CSAVKGGNQPQHF | TGCAGTGCTGTCAAGGGAGGGAATCAGCCCCAGCATTTT
TRBJ1-5 | NA | TRBV19 | many | CASSMDTLGNQPQHF | TGTGCCAGTAGTATGGACACTCTGGGCAATCAGCCCCAGCATTTT
TRBJ2-5 | TRBD1 | TRBV2 | many | CASSENTLDRGWETQYF | TGTGCCAGCAGCGAAAATACCCTTGACAGGGGTTGGGAGACCCAGTACTTC
TRBJ2-5 | TRBD1 | TRBV6-5 | few | CASLDKGAYQETQYF | TGTGCCAGCCTCGACAAGGGGGCCTACCAAGAGACCCAGTACTTC
TRBJ2-2 | NA | TRBV19 | many | CASPGPNTGELFF | TGTGCCAGTCCGGGACCGAACACCGGGGAGCTGTTTTTT
TRBJ1-1 | NA | TRBV5-1 | NA | CASSLWGDNTEAFF | TGCGCCAGCAGCTTATGGGGAGACAACACTGAAGCTTTCTTT
TRBJ2-1 | TRBD2 | TRBV7-9 | NA | CASSFASGGDNEQFF | TGTGCCAGCAGCTTCGCTAGCGGGGGGGACAATGAGCAGTTCTTC
TRBJ1-5 | TRBD1 | TRBV12-3/TRBV12-4 | NA | CASSFATGGSNQPQHF | TGTGCCAGCAGTTTCGCCACAGGGGGGAGCAATCAGCCCCAGCATTTT
TRBJ2-1 | TRBD1 | TRBV3-1 | many | CASRQAGTGSYNEQFF | TGTGCCAGCAGGCAAGCCGGGACAGGGTCCTACAATGAGCAGTTCTTC
TRBJ1-1 | TRBD1 | TRBV2 | NA | CASSWGQPGTEAFF | TGTGCCAGCAGTTGGGGACAGCCGGGCACTGAAGCTTTCTTT
TRBJ1-2 | NA | TRBV14 | many | CASSPGRGGYTF | TGTGCCAGCAGCCCGGGCCGGGGAGGCTACACCTTC
TRBJ2-2 | NA | TRBV12-3/TRBV12-4 | many | CASTKTVTGELFF | TGTGCCAGCACTAAGACTGTCACCGGGGAGCTGTTTTTT
TRBJ1-2 | NA | TRBV7-9 | many | CASSSGPTAVYGYTF | TGTGCCAGCAGCTCCGGACCCACCGCGGTCTATGGCTACACCTTC
TRBJ1-1 | NA | TRBV12-3/TRBV12-4 | many | CASRRMDTEAFF | TGTGCCAGCAGAAGGATGGACACTGAAGCTTTCTTT
TRBJ1-1 | TRBD1 | TRBV7-8 | many | CASSLTVGQGLTEAFF | TGTGCCAGCAGCTTAACCGTAGGACAGGGGCTGACTGAAGCTTTCTTT
TRBJ2-1 | NA | TRBV12-3/TRBV12-4 | many | CASSFYPYNEQFF | TGTGCCAGCAGTTTTTATCCTTACAATGAGCAGTTCTTC
TRBJ2-7 | NA | TRBV28 | many | CASGLTGKYEQYF | TGTGCCAGCGGTCTAACAGGGAAATACGAGCAGTACTTC
TRBJ1-1 | TRBD1 | TRBV2 | many | CASLRGLSTEAFF | TGTGCCAGCCTCAGGGGGCTGAGCACTGAAGCTTTCTTT
TRBJ1-2 | TRBD1 | TRBV29-1 | many | CSVPDRGPLLGYTF | TGCAGCGTTCCTGACAGGGGGCCCCTCTTGGGCTACACCTTC
TRBJ1-1 | NA | TRBV29-1 | NA | CSVLFGGQMNTEAFF | TGCAGCGTCCTTTTCGGGGGACAAATGAACACTGAAGCTTTCTTT
TRBJ2-3 | NA | TRBV7-2 | many | CASSFIASTDTQYF | TGTGCCAGCAGCTTCATCGCTAGCACAGATACGCAGTATTTT